What follows is one TCR beta chain and its context. The antigen remains unidentified. The record originates from a study of graft-versus-host responses after intestinal transplantation. About the study: Grafts were multivisceral, liver-intestinal, or isolated intestinal. Every one of the recipients received anti-thymocyte globulin induction and afterwards took tacrolimus and steroids for around 3 years. Findings and limits, study-wide: GvH clones turned up in recipient marrow; some had shown up first in ileum or blood.

Trimming pared 3 bases from V and 1 base from J, leaving 17 bases between. Per the germline V gene, CDR1 is SGHDT and CDR2 is YYEEEE. The CDR3 has 16 residues. Sequencing was performed with immunoSEQ multiplex PCR; in TCRdb, only in-frame clones are kept and a portion is missing. The sample shows around 78,000 clones, roughly 84% of them seen only once. This specimen consisted of unstimulated CD8+ T cells sorted from spleen or lymph node cells, obtained before transplant. The rearrangement joins TRBV5-6 to TRBJ2-7, with D perhaps being TRBD1 or TRBD2 (6 bases each). The TCR sequence derives from a human donor who was the organ donor for an intestinal transplant. Here the CDR3 reads CASSSLGGPTSYEQYF. The DNA of the CDR3 is TGTGCCAGCAGCTCTTTGGGGGGCCCCACTTCCTACGAGCAGTACTTC. Filled out from reference TRBV5-6 and TRBJ2-7, the complete variable domain reads DAGVTQSPTHLIKTRGQQVTLRCSPKSGHDTVSWYQQALGQGPQFIFQYYEEEERQRGNFPDRFSGHQFPNYSSELNVNALLLGDSALYLCASSSLGGPTSYEQYFGPGTRLTVT.